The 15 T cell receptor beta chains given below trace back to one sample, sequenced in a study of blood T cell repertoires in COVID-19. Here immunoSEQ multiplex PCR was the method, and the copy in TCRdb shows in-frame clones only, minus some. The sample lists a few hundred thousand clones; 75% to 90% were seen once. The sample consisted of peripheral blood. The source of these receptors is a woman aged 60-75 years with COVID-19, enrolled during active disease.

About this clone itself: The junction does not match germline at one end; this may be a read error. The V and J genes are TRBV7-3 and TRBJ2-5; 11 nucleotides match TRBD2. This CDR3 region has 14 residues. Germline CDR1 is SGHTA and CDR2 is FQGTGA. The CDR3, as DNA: TGTGCCAGCAGTTTAACTAGCGGGGGAAAGACCCAGTACTTC. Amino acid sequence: CASSLTSGGKTQYF.

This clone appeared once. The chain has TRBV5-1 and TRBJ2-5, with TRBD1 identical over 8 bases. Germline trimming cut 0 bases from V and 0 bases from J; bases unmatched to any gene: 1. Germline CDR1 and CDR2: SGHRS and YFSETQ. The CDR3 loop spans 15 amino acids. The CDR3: CASSLGDRHQETQYF. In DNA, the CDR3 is TGCGCCAGCAGCTTGGGGGACAGGCACCAAGAGACCCAGTACTTC.

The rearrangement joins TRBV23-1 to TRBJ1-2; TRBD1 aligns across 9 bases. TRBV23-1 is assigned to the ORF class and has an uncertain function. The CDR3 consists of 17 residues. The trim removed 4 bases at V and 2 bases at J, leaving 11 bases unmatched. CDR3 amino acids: CASSPTRDRASNYGYTF. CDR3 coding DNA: TGCGCCAGCAGTCCCACCCGGGACAGGGCTTCCAACTATGGCTACACCTTC.

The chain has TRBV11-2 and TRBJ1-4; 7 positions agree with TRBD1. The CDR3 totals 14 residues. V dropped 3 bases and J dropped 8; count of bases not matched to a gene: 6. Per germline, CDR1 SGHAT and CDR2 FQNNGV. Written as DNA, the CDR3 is TGTGCCAGCAGCTTGGGACAGCAGAGAGAAAAACTGTTTTTT. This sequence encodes CASSLGQQREKLFF. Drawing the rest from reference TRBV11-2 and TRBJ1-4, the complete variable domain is EAGVAQSPRYKIIEKRQSVAFWCNPISGHATLYWYQQILGQGPKLLIQFQNNGVVDDSQLPKDRFSAERLKGVDSTLKIQPAKLEDSAVYLCASSLGQQREKLFFGSGTQLSVL.

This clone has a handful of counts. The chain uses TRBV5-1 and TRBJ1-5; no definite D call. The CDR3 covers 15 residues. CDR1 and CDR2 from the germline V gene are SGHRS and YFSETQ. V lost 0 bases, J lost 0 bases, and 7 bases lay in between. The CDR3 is CASSLEGLSNQPQHF. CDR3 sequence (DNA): TGCGCCAGCAGCTTGGAAGGACTTAGCAATCAGCCCCAGCATTTT.

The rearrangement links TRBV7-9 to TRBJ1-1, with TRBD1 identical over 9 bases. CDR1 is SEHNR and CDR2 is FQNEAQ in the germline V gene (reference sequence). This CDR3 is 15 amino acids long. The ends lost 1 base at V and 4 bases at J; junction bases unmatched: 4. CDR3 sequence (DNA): TGTGCCAGCAGCTTAGAAACAGGGGGCGGCACTGAAGCTTTCTTT. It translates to CASSLETGGGTEAFF.

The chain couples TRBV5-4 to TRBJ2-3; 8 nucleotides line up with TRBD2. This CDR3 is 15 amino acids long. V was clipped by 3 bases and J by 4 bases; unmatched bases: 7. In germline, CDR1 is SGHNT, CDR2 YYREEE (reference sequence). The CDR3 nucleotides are TGTGCCAGCAGCTGGTCGGGGGGGGCGTCAGATACGCAGTATTTT. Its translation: CASSWSGGASDTQYF.

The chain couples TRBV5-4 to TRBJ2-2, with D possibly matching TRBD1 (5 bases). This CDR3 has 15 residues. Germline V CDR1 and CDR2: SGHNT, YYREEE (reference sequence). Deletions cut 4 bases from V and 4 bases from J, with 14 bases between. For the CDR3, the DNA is TGTGCCAGCAGCATTACAGGTCTTGGCACCGGGGAGCTGTTTTTT. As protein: CASSITGLGTGELFF. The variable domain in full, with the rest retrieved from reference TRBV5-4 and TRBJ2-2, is ETGVTQSPTHLIKTRGQQVTLRCSSQSGHNTVSWYQQALGQGPQFIFQYYREEENGRGNFPPRFSGLQFPNYSSELNVNALELDDSALYLCASSITGLGTGELFFGEGSRLTVL.

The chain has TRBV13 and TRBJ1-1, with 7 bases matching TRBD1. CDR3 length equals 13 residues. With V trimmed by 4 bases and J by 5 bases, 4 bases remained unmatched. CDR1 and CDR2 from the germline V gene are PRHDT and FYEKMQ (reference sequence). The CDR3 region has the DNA TGTGCCAGCAGCTCGACAGGGCGGACTGAAGCTTTCTTT. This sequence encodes CASSSTGRTEAFF.

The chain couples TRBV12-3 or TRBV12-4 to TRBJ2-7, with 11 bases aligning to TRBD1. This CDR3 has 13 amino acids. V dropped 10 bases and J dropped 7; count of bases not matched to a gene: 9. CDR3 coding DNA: TGTGCCATACGGGACAGGGGGACACGGGAGCAGTACTTC. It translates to CAIRDRGTREQYF.

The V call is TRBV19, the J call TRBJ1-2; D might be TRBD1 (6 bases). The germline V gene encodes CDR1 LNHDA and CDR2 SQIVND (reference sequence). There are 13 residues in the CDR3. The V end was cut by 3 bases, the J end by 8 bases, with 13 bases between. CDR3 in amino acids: CASSMGHQKGYTF. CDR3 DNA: TGTGCCAGTAGTATGGGACATCAAAAGGGCTACACCTTC.

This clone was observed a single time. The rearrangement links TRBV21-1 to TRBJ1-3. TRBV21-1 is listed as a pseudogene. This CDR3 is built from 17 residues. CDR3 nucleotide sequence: TGTGCCAGCAGCAAACTAGCGGGCGAGGACTCTGGAAACACCATATATTTT. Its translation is CASSKLAGEDSGNTIYF.

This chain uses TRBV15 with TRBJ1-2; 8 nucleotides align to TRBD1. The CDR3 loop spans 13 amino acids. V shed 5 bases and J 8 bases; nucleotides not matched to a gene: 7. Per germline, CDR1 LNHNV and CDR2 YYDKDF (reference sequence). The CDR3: CATSLIRGQGYTF. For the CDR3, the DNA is TGTGCCACCAGCCTTATCAGGGGGCAAGGCTACACCTTC.

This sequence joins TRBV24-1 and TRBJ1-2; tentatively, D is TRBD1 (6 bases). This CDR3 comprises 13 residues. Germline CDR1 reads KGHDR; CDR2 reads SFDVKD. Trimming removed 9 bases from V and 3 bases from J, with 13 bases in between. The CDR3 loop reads CATHWTVHYGYTF. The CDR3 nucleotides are TGTGCCACCCACTGGACAGTCCACTATGGCTACACCTTC.

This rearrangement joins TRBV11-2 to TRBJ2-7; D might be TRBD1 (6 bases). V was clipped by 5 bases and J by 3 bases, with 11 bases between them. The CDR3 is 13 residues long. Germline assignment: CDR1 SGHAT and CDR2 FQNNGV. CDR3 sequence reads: CASSRTEFYEQYF. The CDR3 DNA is TGTGCCAGCAGCCGGACAGAATTCTACGAGCAGTACTTC.